The clone carrying this T cell receptor beta chain is a singleton in its sample. CD45RO negativity and positive selection for CCR7 defined naive CD8 cells, a population that excluded terminally differentiated effector memory CD45RA+ cells. The data belong to a study of shared clonotypes between healthy human individuals. On the study more broadly: CD4 naive cells filled three plates per donor, CD4 memory three, CD8 naive two and CD8 memory one.

Only in-frame clones appear in the TCRdb table, and some are missing; sequencing was by immunoSEQ multiplex PCR. Counted here are 600,000 or so clones, 98% occurring once; the ten biggest clones make up 0.3%. The V end lost 4 bases, the J end lost 11 bases, and 11 bases lay between the germline ends. CDR3 size: 10 residues. From germline, CDR1 is GTSNPN and CDR2 SVGIG (reference sequence). Sequenced: naive CD8+ T cells sorted from blood. The source of this sequence is a man under 40 in good health. The chain carries TRBV30 and TRBJ1-1; possibly TRBD1 for D (5 bases). CDR3 sequence: CAWTRGGAFF. The CDR3 bases are TGTGCCTGGACCCGCGGGGGGGCTTTCTTT. Full variable domain (rest looked up from reference TRBV30 and TRBJ1-1): SQTIHQWPATLVQPVGSPLSLECTVEGTSNPNLYWYRQAAGRGLQLLFYSVGIGQISSEVPQNLSASRPQDRQFILSSKKLLLSDSGFYLCAWTRGGAFFGQGTRLTVV.